These T cell receptor beta chains were read from a single sample in a study of identical twins. TCRdb redid the calling of the 5' RACE reads with MiXCR, one entry per CDR3 protein. The sample lists about 530,000 distinct CDR3 sequences, roughly 15% seen once, with about 0.4% in the top ten. This sample was shared with a second study, whose subject was yellow fever vaccine responses in identical twins.

The sequenced sample was CD4+ T cells sorted from blood. The receptors derive from a woman aged 18-29 years in good health. CDR3s leave out the opening cysteine and the closing phenylalanine or tryptophan. The D gene is left open where the match is weak.

D gene: -
J gene: TRBJ1-2
V gene: TRBV6-5
CDR3 protein: ASSSPASFGGYT

D gene: -
J gene: TRBJ2-1
V gene: TRBV2
CDR3 protein: ASSERLGALGSYNEQF

D gene: TRBD1
J gene: TRBJ2-3
V gene: TRBV9
CDR3 protein: ASSATGSDTQY

D gene: -
J gene: TRBJ2-2
V gene: TRBV25-1
CDR3 protein: ATQEWGGAGELF

D gene: -
J gene: TRBJ1-5
V gene: TRBV20-1
CDR3 protein: SASPVQGGQPQH

D gene: -
J gene: TRBJ2-1
V gene: TRBV7-2
CDR3 protein: ASSPVGRSYNEQF

D gene: -
J gene: TRBJ1-5
V gene: TRBV3-1
CDR3 protein: ASSQDGGADQPQH

D gene: -
J gene: TRBJ2-3
V gene: TRBV5-1
CDR3 protein: ASSGRTQSTDTQY

D gene: TRBD2
J gene: TRBJ2-7
V gene: TRBV28
CDR3 protein: ASTQRLAVFYEQY

D gene: TRBD2
J gene: TRBJ2-5
V gene: TRBV20-1
CDR3 protein: SASGPKLAGGPETQY

D gene: -
J gene: TRBJ1-6
V gene: TRBV11-1
CDR3 protein: ASSSARGSWGDSLSLH

D gene: TRBD2
J gene: TRBJ2-1
V gene: TRBV9
CDR3 protein: ASSDADPGLAGNEQF

D gene: -
J gene: TRBJ2-5
V gene: TRBV2
CDR3 protein: ASSESGFGETQY

D gene: -
J gene: TRBJ2-3
V gene: TRBV11-2
CDR3 protein: ASSRRYRVSVDTQY

D gene: -
J gene: TRBJ1-6
V gene: TRBV6-5
CDR3 protein: ASSYWDRGGPSPLH

D gene: TRBD2
J gene: TRBJ2-5
V gene: TRBV5-1
CDR3 protein: ASSLAFTTSGGETQY

D gene: -
J gene: TRBJ2-7
V gene: TRBV9
CDR3 protein: ASSVGGSPHEQY

D gene: -
J gene: TRBJ2-1
V gene: TRBV6-5
CDR3 protein: ASSSSGRAINEQF

D gene: TRBD1
J gene: TRBJ2-7
V gene: TRBV7-8
CDR3 protein: ASSSDRAGGYEQY

D gene: TRBD2
J gene: TRBJ2-1
V gene: TRBV9
CDR3 protein: ASSVTGLAESEQF

D gene: TRBD2
J gene: TRBJ2-5
V gene: TRBV5-6
CDR3 protein: ASSSPLRGGPVETQY

D gene: TRBD2
J gene: TRBJ2-1
V gene: TRBV20-1
CDR3 protein: SARGDGSGINEQF

D gene: -
J gene: TRBJ2-6
V gene: TRBV5-1
CDR3 protein: ASSLYSSSGANVLT

D gene: -
J gene: TRBJ2-4
V gene: TRBV7-9
CDR3 protein: ASSSESAVENQY

D gene: -
J gene: TRBJ2-5
V gene: TRBV18
CDR3 protein: ASSGRGETQY

D gene: -
J gene: TRBJ1-2
V gene: TRBV6-6
CDR3 protein: ASSYRENYGYT

D gene: -
J gene: TRBJ1-1
V gene: TRBV19
CDR3 protein: ASPASKAGEAF

D gene: -
J gene: TRBJ2-7
V gene: TRBV9
CDR3 protein: ASSVSPVSYEQY

D gene: TRBD2
J gene: TRBJ2-7
V gene: TRBV4-2
CDR3 protein: ASSQETLGTSGRNEQY

D gene: -
J gene: TRBJ2-3
V gene: TRBV12-3/TRBV12-4
CDR3 protein: ASSFDGGGTDTQY

D gene: TRBD2
J gene: TRBJ2-5
V gene: TRBV7-8
CDR3 protein: ASSLELAPETQY

D gene: -
J gene: TRBJ1-6
V gene: TRBV10-3
CDR3 protein: AISDLNSPLH

D gene: -
J gene: TRBJ2-1
V gene: TRBV29-1
CDR3 protein: SVEQEIMDEQF

D gene: -
J gene: TRBJ2-7
V gene: TRBV10-3
CDR3 protein: AISEPIGSKGYEQY

D gene: -
J gene: TRBJ2-7
V gene: TRBV3-1
CDR3 protein: ASSQGVNSYEQY

D gene: TRBD1
J gene: TRBJ2-7
V gene: TRBV6-2/TRBV6-3
CDR3 protein: ASTPTGQGAHEQY

D gene: -
J gene: TRBJ2-2
V gene: TRBV6-1
CDR3 protein: ASSRGQPGWSGELF

D gene: -
J gene: TRBJ2-6
V gene: TRBV28
CDR3 protein: ASSPLGGGALSGANVLT

D gene: TRBD1
J gene: TRBJ2-6
V gene: TRBV5-1
CDR3 protein: ASSTTGTGGSGANVLT

D gene: TRBD2
J gene: TRBJ2-5
V gene: TRBV29-1
CDR3 protein: SAAGGQETQY

D gene: -
J gene: TRBJ2-1
V gene: TRBV5-6
CDR3 protein: ASSFGGIRANEQF

D gene: TRBD1
J gene: TRBJ2-5
V gene: TRBV24-1
CDR3 protein: ATSEGDRVETQY

D gene: TRBD2
J gene: TRBJ2-7
V gene: TRBV6-1
CDR3 protein: ASSGLAGGFSYYEQY

D gene: TRBD1
J gene: TRBJ1-2
V gene: TRBV11-2
CDR3 protein: ASSLDQGQGRGYT

D gene: -
J gene: TRBJ2-3
V gene: TRBV21-1
CDR3 protein: ASSKAGALIPDTQY